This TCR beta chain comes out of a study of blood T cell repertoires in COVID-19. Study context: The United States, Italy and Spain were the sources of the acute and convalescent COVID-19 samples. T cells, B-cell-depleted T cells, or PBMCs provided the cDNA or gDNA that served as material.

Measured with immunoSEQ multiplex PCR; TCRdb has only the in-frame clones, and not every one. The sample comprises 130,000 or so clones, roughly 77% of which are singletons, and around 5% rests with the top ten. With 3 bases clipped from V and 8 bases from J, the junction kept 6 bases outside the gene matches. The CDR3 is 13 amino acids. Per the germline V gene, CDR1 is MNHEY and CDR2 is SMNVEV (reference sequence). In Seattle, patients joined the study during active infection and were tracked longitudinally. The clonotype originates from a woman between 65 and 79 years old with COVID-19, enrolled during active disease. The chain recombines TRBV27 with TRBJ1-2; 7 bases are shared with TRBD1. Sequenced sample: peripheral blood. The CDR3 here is CASSFRQGSGYTF. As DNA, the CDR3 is TGTGCCAGCAGTTTCCGACAGGGTAGCGGCTACACCTTC.